This passage covers 5 T cell receptor beta chains from one sample sequenced in a study of blood T cell repertoires in COVID-19. TCRdb keeps only in-frame clones here, not all; method: immunoSEQ multiplex PCR. The data contain 85,000 to 130,000 clones, around nine tenths of them singletons. The sequenced material came from peripheral blood. These receptors all come from a human donor in a cohort sampled during active COVID-19.

The chain is built from TRBV7-8 and TRBJ2-5; D is unresolved. Germline-derived CDR1 and CDR2 are SGHVS and FQNEAQ. This CDR3 has 14 amino acids. The V gene lost 5 bases and the J gene lost 2 bases, with 12 bases spanning the gap. The CDR3 loop reads CASSQARQQETQYF. CDR3 nucleotide sequence: TGTGCCAGCAGCCAGGCCAGGCAGCAAGAGACCCAGTACTTC. Using reference TRBV7-8 and TRBJ2-5 for the parts outside the CDR3, the full variable domain is GAGVSQSPRYKVAKRGQDVALRCDPISGHVSLFWYQQALGQGPEFLTYFQNEAQLDKSGLPSDRFFAERPEGSVSTLKIQRTQQEDSAVYLCASSQARQQETQYFGPGTRLLVL.

The rearrangement joins TRBV12-5 to TRBJ2-7, with D perhaps TRBD2 (5 bases). Trimming pared 0 bases from V and 2 bases from J, leaving 14 bases between. The germline V gene has CDR1 LGHNT and CDR2 FRNRAP. The CDR3 totals 16 residues. The CDR3 DNA reads as TGTGCTAGTGGTTTGGTACAGCGGCGCAGAACCTACGAGCAGTACTTC. Translation gives CASGLVQRRRTYEQYF. Using reference TRBV12-5 and TRBJ2-7 for the parts outside the CDR3, the full variable domain is DARVTQTPRHKVTEMGQEVTMRCQPILGHNTVFWYRQTMMQGLELLAYFRNRAPLDDSGMPKDRFSAEMPDATLATLKIQPSEPRDSAVYFCASGLVQRRRTYEQYFGPGTRLTVT.

The chain combines TRBV2 with TRBJ1-2, with D perhaps TRBD1 (5 bases). Germline assignment: CDR1 SNHLY and CDR2 FYNNEI. The V end lost 0 bases, the J end lost 0 bases, and 23 bases lay between the germline ends. This CDR3 has 20 amino acids. CDR3 region: CASSEAFSGGGRPPNYGYTF. CDR3 bases: TGTGCCAGCAGTGAAGCGTTTTCCGGGGGGGGGAGACCTCCTAACTATGGCTACACCTTC. Using reference TRBV2 and TRBJ1-2 for the parts outside the CDR3, the full variable domain is EPEVTQTPSHQVTQMGQEVILRCVPISNHLYFYWYRQILGQKVEFLVSFYNNEISEKSEIFDDQFSVERPDGSNFTLKIRSTKLEDSAMYFCASSEAFSGGGRPPNYGYTFGSGTRLTVV.

This clone came up once. The rearrangement uses TRBV2 and TRBJ2-2, with D possibly matching TRBD2 (6 bases). Per germline, CDR1 SNHLY and CDR2 FYNNEI. Trimming removed 8 bases from V and 4 bases from J, with 14 bases in between. The CDR3 consists of 14 residues. This CDR3 reads CASRTTLGTGELFF. The CDR3 DNA reads TGTGCCAGCCGGACTACGCTTGGCACCGGGGAGCTGTTTTTT.

The chain uses TRBV7-2 and TRBJ2-7; 9 nucleotides line up with TRBD2. J lost 0 bases, V lost 2 bases, and 2 bases had no gene match. Germline CDR1 reads SGHTA; CDR2 reads FQGNSA. The CDR3 is 15 residues long. CDR3 nucleotides: TGTGCCAGCAGCTTAAGACTAGCGGTCTCCTACGAGCAGTACTTC. This encodes CASSLRLAVSYEQYF.